A single sample is the source of the 27 T cell receptor beta chains below, sequenced in a study of blood T cell repertoires in COVID-19. Only in-frame clones appear in the TCRdb table, and some are missing; sequencing was by immunoSEQ multiplex PCR. The sample records 250,000 to 400,000 clones, 75% to 90% being singletons. The specimen sequenced was PBMCs or T cells enriched from blood (not recorded which). All receptors come from a man aged 55 to 70 who had recovered from COVID-19.

This chain joins TRBV28 and TRBJ1-3, with D uncertain. The CDR3 contains 12 residues. Germline V gene sequence: CDR1 MDHEN, CDR2 SYDVKM. V gave up 2 bases and J gave up 8 bases, with 7 bases separating them. CDR3 residues: CASSLRSDTIYF. The CDR3 nucleotides are TGTGCCAGCAGTTTACGGTCGGACACCATATATTTT.

The chain employs TRBV3-1 (or the pseudogene TRBV3-2) and TRBJ2-3, with 9 positions matching TRBD1. V gave up 4 bases and J gave up 4 bases; unmatched junction bases: 6. The CDR3 contains 15 residues. CDR1 is LGHDT, CDR2 YNNKEL, per germline (reference sequence). Written as DNA, the CDR3 is TGTGCCAGCAGCCGAATCCGGGACAGGGCAGATACGCAGTATTTT. It specifies CASSRIRDRADTQYF.

The J gene is TRBJ1-1, the V gene TRBV28; no clear D. Germline values: CDR1 MDHEN, CDR2 SYDVKM. V lost 6 bases and J 11 bases, leaving 10 bases between the germline ends. This CDR3 spans 10 amino acids. The CDR3 nucleotides read TGTGCCAGCAGGCTCAACGGGGCTTTCTTT. Translated, it gives CASRLNGAFF. The variable domain in full, completed from reference TRBV28 and TRBJ1-1, reads DVKVTQSSRYLVKRTGEKVFLECVQDMDHENMFWYRQDPGLGLRLIYFSYDVKMKEKGDIPEGYSVSREKKERFSLILESASTNQTSMYLCASRLNGAFFGQGTRLTVV.

The sample holds one count of this clone. This chain joins TRBV29-1 and TRBJ2-2, with a weak D call TRBD2 (5 bases). CDR3 length: 13 residues. Trimming removed 7 bases at V and 6 bases at J, with 15 bases between. Germline CDR1 is SQVTM and CDR2 is ANQGSEA. DNA of the CDR3: TGCAGCGCGATTTTCACTAGTGCCGGGGAGCTGTTTTTT. This sequence encodes CSAIFTSAGELFF.

This chain connects TRBV7-9 to TRBJ2-7, with a possible D match to TRBD2 (6 bases). Germline loops: CDR1 SEHNR, CDR2 FQNEAQ (reference sequence). The CDR3 extends over 13 amino acids. V dropped 7 bases and J dropped 2 bases, with 12 bases sitting between them. DNA for the CDR3: TGTGCCAGCACCGTGGGGGGTACCTACGAGCAGTACTTC. Amino acid sequence: CASTVGGTYEQYF. The full variable domain, in which reference TRBV7-9 and TRBJ2-7 provide the parts outside the CDR3, is DTGVSQNPRHKITKRGQNVTFRCDPISEHNRLYWYRQTLGQGPEFLTYFQNEAQLEKSRLLSDRFSAERPKGSFSTLEIQRTEQGDSAMYLCASTVGGTYEQYFGPGTRLTVT.

This chain joins TRBV9 and TRBJ1-4; TRBD1 agrees at 8 bases. Germline CDR1 is SGDLS and CDR2 is YYNGEE. The CDR3 loop spans 14 amino acids. Germline trimming cut 3 bases from V and 4 bases from J; bases unmatched to any gene: 2. The CDR3 spells CASSADRGNEKLFF. The DNA of the CDR3 is TGTGCCAGCAGCGCCGACAGGGGTAATGAAAAACTGTTTTTT.

The chain has TRBV5-1 and TRBJ2-1; the D gene is possibly TRBD1 (6 bases). The CDR3 is 14 amino acids. Germline assignment: CDR1 SGHRS and CDR2 YFSETQ. V was clipped by 0 bases and J by 8 bases, with 12 bases between them. As DNA, the CDR3 is TGCGCCAGCAGCTTGGTGAGGGGGTGGGATGAGCAGTTCTTC. The encoded protein is CASSLVRGWDEQFF.

The CDR3 here is CASSLLVSVAGELFF. CDR3 bases: TGTGCCAGCAGCTTATTAGTAAGCGTTGCCGGGGAGCTGTTTTTT. This chain links TRBV11-2 with TRBJ2-2; no definite D call. Per the germline V gene, CDR1 is SGHAT and CDR2 is FQNNGV. This CDR3 has 15 amino acids. The ends were cut back, 2 bases at V and 6 bases at J, with 13 bases in the middle.

This chain links TRBV24-1 with TRBJ2-1; 8 bases agree with TRBD2. Germline V gene data show CDR1 as KGHDR and CDR2 as SFDVKD. J was trimmed by 6 bases and V by 4 bases; bases with no gene match: 7. The CDR3 spans 15 residues. The CDR3 protein is CATSDRGLVGNEQFF. As DNA, the CDR3 is TGTGCCACCAGTGACCGGGGACTAGTCGGCAATGAGCAGTTCTTC.

This clone was found once. V gene TRBV4-3 combines with J gene TRBJ2-2; D perhaps matches TRBD2 (6 bases). This CDR3 has 15 amino acids. Germline V gene sequence: CDR1 LGHNA, CDR2 YSLEER. Trimming took off 3 bases at V and 3 bases at J, with 11 bases between the two ends. CDR3 sequence reads: CASSQKGLDTGELFF. In nucleotides, the CDR3 is TGCGCCAGCAGCCAGAAGGGACTTGACACCGGGGAGCTGTTTTTT.

This clone was counted a single time. The chain's CDR3 is CASSLGTGAGYTF. In DNA, the CDR3 is TGTGCCAGCAGCTTAGGGACAGGAGCTGGCTACACCTTC. The chain couples TRBV7-6 to TRBJ1-2, with 7 positions matching TRBD1. The V gene end was trimmed by 1 base and the J gene end by 7 bases; junction bases not matched to a gene: 3. This CDR3 has 13 amino acids. Looked up from germline, CDR1 is SGHVS and CDR2 is FNYEAQ.

The V gene is TRBV19, the J gene TRBJ1-5; tentative D call: TRBD1 (5 bases). Germline-derived CDR1 and CDR2 are LNHDA and SQIVND (reference sequence). V dropped 7 bases and J dropped 1 base, with 14 bases sitting between them. This CDR3 spans 15 amino acids. The CDR3 spells CASMEGPGSNQPQHF. CDR3 nucleotide sequence: TGTGCCAGTATGGAAGGACCAGGGAGCAATCAGCCCCAGCATTTT.

The chain links TRBV2 to TRBJ1-6; no definite D call. The CDR3 consists of 12 residues. Germline V gene sequence: CDR1 SNHLY, CDR2 FYNNEI. Trimming pared 6 bases from V and 5 bases from J, leaving 5 bases between. The CDR3 spells CASSGDNSPLHF. CDR3 in DNA: TGTGCCAGCAGCGGTGATAATTCACCCCTCCACTTT. Drawing the rest from reference TRBV2 and TRBJ1-6, the complete variable domain is EPEVTQTPSHQVTQMGQEVILRCVPISNHLYFYWYRQILGQKVEFLVSFYNNEISEKSEIFDDQFSVERPDGSNFTLKIRSTKLEDSAMYFCASSGDNSPLHFGNGTRLTVT.

V is TRBV27 and J is TRBJ2-1, with 11 positions matching TRBD2. J was trimmed by 9 bases and V by 5 bases; bases with no gene match: 12. CDR3 length: 16 residues. Germline CDR1 reads MNHEY; CDR2 reads SMNVEV (reference sequence). CDR3 sequence reads: CASSLSSGRIGGEQFF. In DNA form, the CDR3 reads TGTGCCAGCAGTCTCTCTAGCGGGAGGATAGGGGGTGAGCAGTTCTTC.

The J gene is TRBJ2-2, the V gene TRBV5-1; 11 bases match TRBD1. The CDR3 has 15 amino acids. V lost 4 bases, J lost 5 bases, and 4 bases stayed unmatched. CDR1 and CDR2 from the germline V gene are SGHRS and YFSETQ. The CDR3 nucleotides read TGCGCCAGCAGCCCCGGGGACAGGGGGACCGGGGAGCTGTTTTTT. This gives the protein CASSPGDRGTGELFF.

The rearrangement uses TRBV4-1 and TRBJ2-3; 14 bases are a match to TRBD2. CDR1 is MGHRA and CDR2 is YSYEKL in the germline V gene. V shed 3 bases and J 7 bases; nucleotides not matched to a gene: 12. The CDR3 loop spans 18 amino acids. As DNA, the CDR3 is TGCGCCAGCAGCCAGGGACTAGCGGGAGTGGTGGCTGGGTATACGCAGTATTTT. Amino acid sequence: CASSQGLAGVVAGYTQYF.

This CDR3 is CASSLVGRGSYNEQFF. The CDR3 nucleotides read TGTGCCAGCAGCTTAGTTGGCAGGGGCTCCTACAATGAGCAGTTCTTC. This rearrangement joins TRBV11-2 to TRBJ2-1; D might be TRBD1 (6 bases). The CDR3 contains 16 residues. With 1 base removed from V and 0 bases from J, the gap between germline ends came to 10 bases. Per germline, CDR1 SGHAT and CDR2 FQNNGV.

The chain joins TRBV6-2 or TRBV6-3 to TRBJ2-7; 8 positions match TRBD2. CDR1 and CDR2 (germline): MNHEY, SVGEGT. Trimming at V came to 0 bases and at J to 3 bases, leaving 22 bases not matched to a gene. This CDR3 spans 21 amino acids. Here the CDR3 reads CASSYSPLRPPSGSRGYEQYF. CDR3 sequence (DNA): TGTGCCAGCAGTTACTCCCCCCTCCGCCCCCCGAGCGGGAGTCGCGGCTACGAGCAGTACTTC.

The gene calls are TRBV29-1 and TRBJ2-6; 10 positions match TRBD1. This CDR3 has 16 residues. Germline CDR1 SQVTM, CDR2 ANQGSEA. Germline trimming cut 2 bases from V and 0 bases from J; bases unmatched to any gene: 1. CDR3 amino acids: CSVERTGGSGANVLTF. For the CDR3, the DNA is TGCAGCGTTGAAAGGACAGGGGGCTCTGGGGCCAACGTCCTGACTTTC.

V usage is TRBV5-5 and J usage is TRBJ1-5, with D unresolved. The germline V gene has CDR1 SGHKS and CDR2 YYEKEE (reference sequence). V was cut by 0 bases and J by 0 bases, with 7 bases left in between. This CDR3 contains 15 residues. CDR3 bases: TGTGCCAGCAGCTTGGATAGTTTTAGCAATCAGCCCCAGCATTTT. Its protein product is CASSLDSFSNQPQHF.

This clone came up a few times. The chain combines TRBV29-1 with TRBJ1-5; possibly TRBD1 for D (6 bases). The CDR3 has 12 amino acids. The V gene lost 7 bases and the J gene lost 6 bases, with 13 bases spanning the gap. The V gene's germline CDR1 is SQVTM and CDR2 ANQGSEA. CDR3 DNA: TGCAGCGGGCGGGGGCGCGGTCAGCCCCAGCATTTT. Protein: CSGRGRGQPQHF.

The J gene is TRBJ1-1, the V gene TRBV2; possible D gene TRBD1, 6 bases. Per the germline V gene, CDR1 is SNHLY and CDR2 is FYNNEI. V dropped 0 bases and J dropped 6 bases, with 14 bases sitting between them. This CDR3 has 15 residues. The CDR3, as DNA: TGTGCCAGCAGTGAAGCCGGGGGGGCTACTTCTGAAGCTTTCTTT. Translation gives CASSEAGGATSEAFF.

This chain joins TRBV19 and TRBJ2-7, with D maybe TRBD2 (6 bases). The germline gives CDR1 LNHDA, CDR2 SQIVND (reference sequence). The CDR3 consists of 14 residues. The V gene lost 2 bases and the J gene lost 3 bases, with 11 bases spanning the gap. Here the CDR3 reads CASSIRDSSYEQYF. The CDR3 DNA sequence: TGTGCCAGTAGTATAAGGGACTCCAGCTACGAGCAGTACTTC. Full variable domain (rest looked up from reference TRBV19 and TRBJ2-7): DGGITQSPKYLFRKEGQNVTLSCEQNLNHDAMYWYRQDPGQGLRLIYYSQIVNDFQKGDIAEGYSVSREKKESFPLTVTSAQKNPTAFYLCASSIRDSSYEQYFGPGTRLTVT.

The chain recombines TRBV28 with TRBJ2-7; D remains unclear. This CDR3 contains 12 residues. Trimming removed 8 bases from V and 6 bases from J, with 14 bases in between. Germline V CDR1 and CDR2: MDHEN, SYDVKM. The CDR3 DNA sequence: TGTGCCAGCGGAGAAGTGGGTCTCGAGCAGTACTTC. Translated: CASGEVGLEQYF. Together with reference TRBV28 and TRBJ2-7, the CDR3 gives the full variable domain: DVKVTQSSRYLVKRTGEKVFLECVQDMDHENMFWYRQDPGLGLRLIYFSYDVKMKEKGDIPEGYSVSREKKERFSLILESASTNQTSMYLCASGEVGLEQYFGPGTRLTVT.

The rearrangement links TRBV28 to TRBJ2-3; 9 bases align to TRBD2. Germline CDR1 MDHEN, CDR2 SYDVKM. The J segment lost 0 bases and the V segment lost 3 bases, leaving 4 bases of the junction unmatched. The CDR3 covers 16 residues. CDR3 nucleotides: TGTGCCAGCAGTTTTTTGGCGGGAGGGAGCACAGATACGCAGTATTTT. This gives the protein CASSFLAGGSTDTQYF.

This chain links TRBV28 with TRBJ1-1, with D unresolved. CDR1 and CDR2 (germline): MDHEN, SYDVKM. This CDR3 spans 13 amino acids. V gave up 4 bases and J gave up 0 bases, with 6 bases separating them. DNA for the CDR3: TGTGCCAGCAGTTCCAGTCTGAACACTGAAGCTTTCTTT. Its protein product is CASSSSLNTEAFF.

V usage is TRBV2 and J usage is TRBJ2-7, with 15 bases lining up with TRBD2. J gave up 2 bases and V 0 bases, and 5 bases lay outside the gene matches. CDR1 SNHLY and CDR2 FYNNEI come from the germline V gene. The CDR3 is made up of 18 amino acids. CDR3 protein: CASSEAIGTSGRPYEQYF. The CDR3, as DNA: TGTGCCAGCAGTGAAGCGATAGGGACTAGCGGGAGGCCCTACGAGCAGTACTTC. The full variable domain, completed using reference TRBV2 and TRBJ2-7, is EPEVTQTPSHQVTQMGQEVILRCVPISNHLYFYWYRQILGQKVEFLVSFYNNEISEKSEIFDDQFSVERPDGSNFTLKIRSTKLEDSAMYFCASSEAIGTSGRPYEQYFGPGTRLTVT.